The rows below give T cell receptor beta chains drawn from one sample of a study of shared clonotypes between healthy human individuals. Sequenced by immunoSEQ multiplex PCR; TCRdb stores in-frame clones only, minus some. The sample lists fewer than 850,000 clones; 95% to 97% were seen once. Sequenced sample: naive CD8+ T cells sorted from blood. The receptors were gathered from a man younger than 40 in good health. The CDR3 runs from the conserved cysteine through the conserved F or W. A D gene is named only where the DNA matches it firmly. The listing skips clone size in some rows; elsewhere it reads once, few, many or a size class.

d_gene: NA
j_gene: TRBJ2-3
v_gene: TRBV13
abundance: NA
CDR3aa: CASSSTDTQYF

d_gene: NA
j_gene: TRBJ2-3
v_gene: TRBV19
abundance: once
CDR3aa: CASSIYGTSTDTQYF

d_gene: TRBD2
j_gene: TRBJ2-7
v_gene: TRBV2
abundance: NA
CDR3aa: CASSVPGRLSYEQYF

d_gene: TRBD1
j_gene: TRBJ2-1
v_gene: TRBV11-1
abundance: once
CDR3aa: CASSPTGNEQFF

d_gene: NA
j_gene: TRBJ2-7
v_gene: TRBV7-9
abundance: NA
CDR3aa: CASRGAISREQYF

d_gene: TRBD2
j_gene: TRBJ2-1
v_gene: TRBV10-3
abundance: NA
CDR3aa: CAISTGTSGFF

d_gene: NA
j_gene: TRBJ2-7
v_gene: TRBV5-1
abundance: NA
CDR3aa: CASSLGQGNYEQYF

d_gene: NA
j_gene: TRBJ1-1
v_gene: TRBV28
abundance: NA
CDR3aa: CASSFGAGTLNTEAFF

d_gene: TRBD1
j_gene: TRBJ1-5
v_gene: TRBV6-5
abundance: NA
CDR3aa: CASSYGTGGSAQHF

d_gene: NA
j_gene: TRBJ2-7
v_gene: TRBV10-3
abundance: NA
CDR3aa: CAISNSGSNYYEQYF

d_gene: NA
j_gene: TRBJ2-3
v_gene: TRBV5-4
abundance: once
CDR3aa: CASSLSNRATDTQYF

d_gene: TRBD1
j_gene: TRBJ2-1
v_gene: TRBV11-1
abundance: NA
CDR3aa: CASSPGQFSSYNEQFF

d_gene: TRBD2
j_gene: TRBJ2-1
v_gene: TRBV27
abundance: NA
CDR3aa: CASSAGTSGRLEQFF

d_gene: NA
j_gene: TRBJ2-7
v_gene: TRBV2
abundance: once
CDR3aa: CASGLPGAYEQYF

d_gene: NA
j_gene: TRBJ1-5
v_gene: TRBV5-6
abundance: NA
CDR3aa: CASSGVTGQPQHF

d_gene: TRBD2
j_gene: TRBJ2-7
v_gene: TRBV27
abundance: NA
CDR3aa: CASSSSGTSGVGGQYF

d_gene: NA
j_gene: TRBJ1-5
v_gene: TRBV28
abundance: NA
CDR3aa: CASSFSADSNQPQHF

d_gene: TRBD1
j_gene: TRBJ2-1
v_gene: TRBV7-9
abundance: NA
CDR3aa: CASSLVSQGAAFFYNEQFF

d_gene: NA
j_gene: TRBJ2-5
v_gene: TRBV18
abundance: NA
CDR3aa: CASSPPLEETQYF

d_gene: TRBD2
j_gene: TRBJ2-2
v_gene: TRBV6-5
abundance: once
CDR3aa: CASSLLAGGTGELFF

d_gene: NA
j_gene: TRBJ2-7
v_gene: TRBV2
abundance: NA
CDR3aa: CASSDSYYEQYF

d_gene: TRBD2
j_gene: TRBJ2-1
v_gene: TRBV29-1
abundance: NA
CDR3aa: CSVNRLAGASVEQFF

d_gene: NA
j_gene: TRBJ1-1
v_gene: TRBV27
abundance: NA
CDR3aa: CASSRAGLTEAFF

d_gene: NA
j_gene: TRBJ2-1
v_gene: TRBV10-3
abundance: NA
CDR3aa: CAISGSTLSSYNEQFF

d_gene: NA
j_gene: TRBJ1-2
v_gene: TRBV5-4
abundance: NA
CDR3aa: CASSLWGGAYGYTF

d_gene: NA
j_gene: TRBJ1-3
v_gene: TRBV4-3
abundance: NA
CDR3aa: CASSQEVGGSLVNTIYF

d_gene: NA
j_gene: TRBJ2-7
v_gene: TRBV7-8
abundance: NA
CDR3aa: CASSLAGTGSYEQYF

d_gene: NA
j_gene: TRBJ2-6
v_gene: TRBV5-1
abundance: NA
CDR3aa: CASSYLPPDRSHSGANVLTF

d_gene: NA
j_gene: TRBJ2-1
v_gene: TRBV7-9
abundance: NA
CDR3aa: CASSLDPGDEQFF

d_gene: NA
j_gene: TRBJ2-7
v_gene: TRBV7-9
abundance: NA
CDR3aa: CASSESRVGEQYF

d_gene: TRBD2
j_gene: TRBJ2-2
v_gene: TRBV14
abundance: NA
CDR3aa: CASSQGLVSGGELFF

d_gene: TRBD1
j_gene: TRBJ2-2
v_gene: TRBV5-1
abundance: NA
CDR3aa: CASSAGTVNTGELFF

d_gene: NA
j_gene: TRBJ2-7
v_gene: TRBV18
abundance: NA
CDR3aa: CASSSYRESSYEQYF

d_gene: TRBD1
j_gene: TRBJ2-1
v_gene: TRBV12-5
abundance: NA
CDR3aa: CASGLGWGQLNSYNGQFF

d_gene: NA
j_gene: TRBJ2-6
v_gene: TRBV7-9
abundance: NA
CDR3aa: CASSSPGSGANVLTF